Below are 18 T cell receptor beta chains sequenced from a single sample in a study of OX40 agonist ivuxolimab in advanced cancers. Generated by immunoSEQ multiplex PCR, the TCRdb table keeps only in-frame clones and is missing some. The table has 20,000 to 25,000 clones, roughly 86% seen once. The starting material was CD4+ or CD8+ T cells sorted from blood, obtained in a trial of the OX40 agonist ivuxolimab. The receptors were sampled from an adult with an advanced solid tumor such as melanoma, head and neck, liver or kidney cancer.

The chain has TRBV11-2 and TRBJ2-7, with 8 bases identical to TRBD2. There are 14 residues in the CDR3. V gave up 5 bases and J gave up 3 bases; unmatched junction bases: 6. Per the germline V gene, CDR1 is SGHAT and CDR2 is FQNNGV. For the CDR3, the DNA is TGTGCCAGCAGCCTGGGACTAGACCTCTACGAGCAGTACTTC. It yields the protein CASSLGLDLYEQYF. The full variable domain, its missing parts supplied by reference TRBV11-2 and TRBJ2-7, is EAGVAQSPRYKIIEKRQSVAFWCNPISGHATLYWYQQILGQGPKLLIQFQNNGVVDDSQLPKDRFSAERLKGVDSTLKIQPAKLEDSAVYLCASSLGLDLYEQYFGPGTRLTVT.

This clone occurred a few times. This rearrangement joins TRBV5-4 to TRBJ2-7; TRBD1 or TRBD2 may be the D gene (6 bases each). This CDR3 has 15 amino acids. Per germline, CDR1 SGHNT and CDR2 YYREEE (reference sequence). Deletions cut 1 base from V and 4 bases from J, with 15 bases between. Written as DNA, the CDR3 is TGTGCCAGCAGCTTGCATCCCGGGGGCGTTTACGAGCAGTACTTC. Its protein is CASSLHPGGVYEQYF.

This chain joins TRBV10-3 and TRBJ2-1; tentative D call: TRBD1 (5 bases). There are 13 residues in the CDR3. V shed 4 bases and J shed 4 bases, with 8 bases lying between them. Germline V CDR1 and CDR2: ENHRY, SYGVKD. CDR3 sequence reads: CAISGTSYNEQFF. In nucleotides, the CDR3 is TGTGCCATCAGTGGGACATCATACAATGAGCAGTTCTTC.

This clone was seen more than once but under ten times. Other DNA sequences of this sample code for an identical CDR3. This chain uses TRBV7-8 with TRBJ1-5; unclear D gene. The CDR3 has 15 residues. The V end was cut by 0 bases, the J end by 1 base, with 7 bases between. Germline assignment: CDR1 SGHVS and CDR2 FQNEAQ. CDR3 sequence (DNA): TGTGCCAGCAGCTTAGCGGGAAGAAGCAATCAGCCCCAGCATTTT. Translation gives CASSLAGRSNQPQHF.

The sample holds a few counts of this clone. V usage is TRBV6-5 and J usage is TRBJ2-7, with D hard to call. The germline V and J ends were trimmed by 6 bases and 5 bases, with 14 bases remaining between them. Germline CDR1 is MNHEY and CDR2 is SVGAGI. The CDR3 consists of 13 residues. CDR3 in DNA: TGTGCCAGCAGCTATGGGCTGGGCAACGAGCAGTACTTC. It translates to CASSYGLGNEQYF.

The gene calls are TRBV13 and TRBJ2-7; D possibly corresponds to TRBD1 (6 bases). In germline, CDR1 is PRHDT, CDR2 FYEKMQ (reference sequence). The CDR3 is 13 amino acids. Trimming took off 5 bases at V and 4 bases at J, with 12 bases between the two ends. The CDR3 sequence is CASSQGGSYEQYF. CDR3 nucleotides: TGTGCCAGCAGCCAAGGGGGAAGTTACGAGCAGTACTTC.

The chain uses TRBV7-9 and TRBJ2-3, with a possible D match to TRBD2 (5 bases). Germline CDR1 and CDR2: SEHNR and FQNEAQ (reference sequence). Trimming shortened V by 1 base and J by 2 bases, and 13 bases separated the two germline ends. The length of the CDR3 is 16 residues. The CDR3 coding sequence is TGTGCCAGCAGCTTAGAACCAGGAGGTTCCACAGATACGCAGTATTTT. Translated, it gives CASSLEPGGSTDTQYF. Full variable domain (outside the CDR3, taken from reference TRBV7-9 and TRBJ2-3): DTGVSQNPRHKITKRGQNVTFRCDPISEHNRLYWYRQTLGQGPEFLTYFQNEAQLEKSRLLSDRFSAERPKGSFSTLEIQRTEQGDSAMYLCASSLEPGGSTDTQYFGPGTRLTVL.

This clone was found a few times. V is TRBV10-3 and J is TRBJ1-6, with a weak D call TRBD1 (5 bases). This CDR3 has 16 residues. Trimming stripped 0 bases from V and 7 bases from J, with 13 bases between. Germline-derived CDR1 and CDR2 are ENHRY and SYGVKD. The DNA of the CDR3 is TGTGCCATCAGTGAGTCAGGCGGCAGGGTGAATTCACCCCTCCACTTT. Its protein is CAISESGGRVNSPLHF.

V gene TRBV27 combines with J gene TRBJ1-6; 8 bases agree with TRBD1. V gave up 3 bases and J gave up 6 bases; unmatched junction bases: 4. Per germline, CDR1 MNHEY and CDR2 SMNVEV (reference sequence). CDR3 size: 15 residues. This CDR3 reads CASSLAGGINSPLHF. The CDR3 DNA is TGTGCCAGCAGTTTGGCAGGGGGCATTAATTCACCCCTCCACTTT.

V is TRBV6-1 and J is TRBJ2-7; no reliable D call. Germline V gene data show CDR1 as MNHNS and CDR2 as SASEGT. This CDR3 spans 17 amino acids. With 3 bases removed from V and 3 bases from J, the gap between germline ends came to 21 bases. The CDR3 DNA follows: TGTGCCAGCAGTGACAGTCTCCAGCTCGGGCTTCGCTACGAGCAGTACTTC. Its protein is CASSDSLQLGLRYEQYF.

The gene calls are TRBV6-6 and TRBJ1-1; D is possibly TRBD1 (5 bases). Germline CDR1 reads MNHNY; CDR2 reads SVGAGI (reference sequence). V lost 5 bases to trimming and J lost 7 bases, with 8 bases between them. This CDR3 has 11 amino acids. CDR3 nucleotide sequence: TGTGCCAGCAGTGAGGGGATTGAAGCTTTCTTT. Protein sequence: CASSEGIEAFF.

The chain links TRBV11-2 to TRBJ1-2; D might be TRBD1 (5 bases). Germline-derived CDR1 and CDR2 are SGHAT and FQNNGV. V gave up 1 base and J gave up 2 bases, with 8 bases separating them. The CDR3 contains 14 residues. The CDR3 DNA sequence: TGTGCCAGCAGCTTAGTTGGGGGGAACTATGGCTACACCTTC. Translated: CASSLVGGNYGYTF.

The V gene is TRBV6-4, the J gene TRBJ2-5; 9 bases align to TRBD2. This CDR3 comprises 15 residues. Germline V CDR1 and CDR2: MRHNA, SNTAGT. J was trimmed by 2 bases and V by 0 bases; bases with no gene match: 1. CDR3 sequence reads: CASSDSTSGQETQYF. The CDR3, as DNA: TGTGCCAGCAGTGACTCGACTAGCGGACAAGAGACCCAGTACTTC.

The J gene is TRBJ2-1, the V gene TRBV28; possibly TRBD1 for D (6 bases). The V end lost 8 bases, the J end lost 1 base, and 12 bases lay between the germline ends. Per germline, CDR1 MDHEN and CDR2 SYDVKM. This CDR3 spans 14 amino acids. CDR3 nucleotides: TGTGCCAGCTGGGGACACCCGTCCTACAATGAGCAGTTCTTC. Its protein is CASWGHPSYNEQFF.

This clone was observed once. This chain uses TRBV10-1 with TRBJ2-1; 7 bases agree with TRBD1. The CDR3 extends over 13 amino acids. Germline CDR1 and CDR2: WNHNN and SYGVQD (reference sequence). V lost 10 bases, J lost 5 bases, and 8 bases stayed unmatched. CDR3 DNA: TGCGCCAAACTACGGACAGGTCACAATGAGCAGTTCTTC. It specifies CAKLRTGHNEQFF.

The chain links TRBV12-5 to TRBJ1-6; D is uncertain. The CDR3 spans 12 residues. The germline V and J ends were trimmed by 6 bases and 10 bases, with 10 bases remaining between them. From germline, CDR1 is LGHNT and CDR2 FRNRAP. CDR3 coding DNA: TGTGCTAGTGGACTTCCGCGGTCACCCCTCCACTTT. Encoded protein: CASGLPRSPLHF.

V gene TRBV7-4 combines with J gene TRBJ2-6, with a tentative D call TRBD2 (5 bases). The CDR3 spans 17 residues. V shed 4 bases and J shed 0 bases, with 13 bases lying between them. Germline lookup yields CDR1 SGHVT and CDR2 SQSDAQ. CDR3 residues: CASSCPRGLSGANVLTF. For the CDR3, the DNA is TGTGCCAGCAGCTGCCCGAGAGGACTCTCTGGGGCCAACGTCCTGACTTTC.

The chain is built from TRBV28 and TRBJ2-3, with 8 bases aligning to TRBD2. Germline loops: CDR1 MDHEN, CDR2 SYDVKM. V shed 3 bases and J 0 bases; nucleotides not matched to a gene: 8. The CDR3 loop spans 17 amino acids. The CDR3 region is CASSFELAVSSTDTQYF. The DNA for the CDR3 is TGTGCCAGCAGTTTCGAACTAGCGGTGTCTAGCACAGATACGCAGTATTTT.